Listed below are T cell receptor beta chains from one sample, sequenced in a study of shared clonotypes between healthy human individuals. TCRdb's table, derived via immunoSEQ multiplex PCR, lists solely in-frame clones and lacks some. The repertoire holds some 95,000 clones, approximately 63% seen once, with roughly 50% in the top ten. Sequencing used memory CD8+ T cells sorted from blood. The receptors stem from a man younger than 45 in good health. CDR3s include the opening cysteine and the closing phenylalanine or tryptophan. The D gene is left open where the match is weak. For some rows the clone size is stated as once, few or many, or as a class when expanded; others skip it.

cdr3_nt | cdr3_aa | v_call | d_call | j_call | clone_size
TGTGCCAGCAGCCCCAAGATCGGGGGTGAAGCTTTCTTT | CASSPKIGGEAFF | TRBV14 | - | TRBJ1-1 | -
TGTGCCAGCAGTGAAAGAGGCAGAGGAGCTTTCTTT | CASSERGRGAFF | TRBV2 | - | TRBJ1-1 | -
TGTGCCAGCAGCCTCGCATCAGGGGGGCAAGAGACCCAGTACTTC | CASSLASGGQETQYF | TRBV28 | - | TRBJ2-5 | -
TGTGCCAGCAGCCAAGGGTCCCGGGGGCCATATGGCTACACCTTC | CASSQGSRGPYGYTF | TRBV14 | - | TRBJ1-2 | many
TGTGCCAGCAGCTCGACAGTGAACACTGAAGCTTTCTTT | CASSSTVNTEAFF | TRBV7-9 | - | TRBJ1-1 | few
TGTGCCAGCAGTGAGCGGCAGGGGACAGATACGCAGTATTTT | CASSERQGTDTQYF | TRBV6-4 | - | TRBJ2-3 | few
TGTGCCAGCAGCCAAGATATCAGGACTAGCGGGAGGGCCAGATCGAATGAGCAGTTCTTC | CASSQDIRTSGRARSNEQFF | TRBV14 | TRBD2 | TRBJ2-1 | -
TGTGCCAGCAGTGTAGCGGACCTTTGGACAGATACGCAGTATTTT | CASSVADLWTDTQYF | TRBV6-6 | - | TRBJ2-3 | -
TGTGCCAGCAGCTTAATTGCGGGCTCCAGCTCCTACGAGCAGTACTTC | CASSLIAGSSSYEQYF | TRBV11-2 | - | TRBJ2-7 | -
TGTGCCAGCAGGCTCGGGACAGGGTTGGCCGGGGAGCTGTTTTTT | CASRLGTGLAGELFF | TRBV2 | TRBD1 | TRBJ2-2 | -
TGTGCCAGCAGCCCAGGGCTAGCCCCCTACGAGCAGTACTTC | CASSPGLAPYEQYF | TRBV7-2 | - | TRBJ2-7 | -
TGTGCCACCAGCAGAGATGGGGAGACAAATGAGCAGTTCTTC | CATSRDGETNEQFF | TRBV15 | - | TRBJ2-1 | -
- | CAWSESGPHSVLRRRIQYF | TRBV30 | - | TRBJ2-4 | few
TGTGCCAGCAGCACGGGGACTAGCGGGAGATCCTACAATGAGCAGTTCTTC | CASSTGTSGRSYNEQFF | TRBV11-1 | TRBD2 | TRBJ2-1 | -
TGTGCCAGCAGCCCTTCCCCGGGACAGGTTTACAATGAGCAGTTCTTC | CASSPSPGQVYNEQFF | TRBV28 | TRBD1 | TRBJ2-1 | -
TGTGCCAGCAGTCACAAACGACAGACGGGGACCTACGAGCAGTACTTC | CASSHKRQTGTYEQYF | TRBV28 | - | TRBJ2-7 | -
TGTGCCAGCAGCTTTGGGGGGGCGGCGGTCAGCAATCAGCCCCAGCATTTT | CASSFGGAAVSNQPQHF | TRBV5-6 | - | TRBJ1-5 | few
TGTGCCAGCAGTTTTTCGCGAACTCAAGAGACCCAGTACTTC | CASSFSRTQETQYF | TRBV27 | - | TRBJ2-5 | -